This T cell receptor beta chain derives from a study of blood T cell repertoires in COVID-19 (dated by TCRdb to the early 2020s). For context, the study as a whole: Samples from collaborators originated in the United States, Italy and Spain and spanned both the acute and convalescent phases of COVID-19. A freely available public database, intended as a resource for researchers studying the immune response to SARS-CoV-2, is where the repertoires were released. Subjects who had been exposed to COVID-19, were actively infected with it, or had recovered from it provided the deeply sampled blood TCRbeta repertoires that made up the dataset. Where available, HLA class I and class II types were obtained from metadata supplied by the sample provider rather than from assay-based typing. A de-identified subject ID, COVID-19 status, age in years and sex were almost always included in the sample metadata. The samples were drawn from two sources: the first 160 participants of the ongoing ImmuneRACE study, and 1,254 subjects contributed by 6 global collaborators. The prospective study material was composed of cDNA or gDNA derived from T cells, B-cell-depleted T cells, or PBMCs.

Study-wide conclusions, independent of this receptor: The amount of clinical and demographic metadata varied by source and participant and was provided uncurated.

Comments on this clone: The target of this receptor is not known. One base away there is no much larger clone; base qualities are not given.

TCRbeta CDR3 regions were amplified from genomic DNA using the immunoSEQ Assay, a bias-controlled multiplex PCR. From the authors' description of their analysis: Within the assay, amplification of reference gene primers was used to estimate how many nucleated cells each sample contained. To quantify the absolute abundance of each unique TCRbeta CDR3 rearrangement, sequence reads were collapsed and filtered. For each sample, productive Simpson clonality was calculated by taking the square root of Simpson's diversity index across productive rearrangements. Not all clones reach the TCRdb copy of this immuneACCESS table, which keeps in-frame sequences only. Checked studies attribute under half of the gap to unresolved V genes and leave the rest unexplained. The V and J calls and the clone size are those of that table, but D and trimming were determined from the DNA. In this sample the table shows some 460,000 clones, about 89% of which occur a single time. Together, the top ten hold 4% to 5.5% of the sample.

The CDR3, from cysteine to phenylalanine, totals 13 residues. Only the CDR3 DNA stays, 39 bases, in frame from base 1. As encoded in the germline V gene (reference sequence), CDR1 is SGHKS while CDR2 is YYEKEE. V was cut back by 0 bases and J by 8 bases, leaving a gap of 11 bases between them. The collaborating institutions used their own protocols to collect whole blood in K2EDTA tubes. Collaborator samples were shipped for TCRbeta analysis as frozen whole blood, isolated PBMCs, or DNA extracted from either sample type. The chain employs TRBV5-5 and TRBJ1-2, with no D gene named confidently. The source is a young woman with acute or convalescent COVID-19. Material: peripheral blood. The encoded CDR3 is CASSLDSNAGYTF. The DNA is as follows: TGTGCCAGCAGCTTGGACAGCAACGCCGGCTACACCTTC.